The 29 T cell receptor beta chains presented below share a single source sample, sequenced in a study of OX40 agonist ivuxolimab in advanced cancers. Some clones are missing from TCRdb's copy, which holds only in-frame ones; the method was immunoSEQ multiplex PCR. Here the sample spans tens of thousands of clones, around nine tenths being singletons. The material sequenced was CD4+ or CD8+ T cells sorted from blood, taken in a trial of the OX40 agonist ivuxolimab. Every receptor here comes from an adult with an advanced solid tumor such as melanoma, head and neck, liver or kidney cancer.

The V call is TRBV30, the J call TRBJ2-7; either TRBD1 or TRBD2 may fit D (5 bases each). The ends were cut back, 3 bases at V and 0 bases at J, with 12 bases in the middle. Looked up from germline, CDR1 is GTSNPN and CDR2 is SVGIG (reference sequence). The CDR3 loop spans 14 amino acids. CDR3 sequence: CAWRRDPSSYEQYF. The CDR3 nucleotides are TGTGCCTGGAGGAGGGACCCGTCCTCCTACGAGCAGTACTTC.

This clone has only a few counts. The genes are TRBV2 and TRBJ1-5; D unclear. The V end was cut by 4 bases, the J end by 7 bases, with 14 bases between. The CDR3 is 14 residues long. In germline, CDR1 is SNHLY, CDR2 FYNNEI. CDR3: CASSVGLSGQPQHF. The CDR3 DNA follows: TGTGCCAGCAGTGTAGGGTTATCGGGGCAGCCCCAGCATTTT.

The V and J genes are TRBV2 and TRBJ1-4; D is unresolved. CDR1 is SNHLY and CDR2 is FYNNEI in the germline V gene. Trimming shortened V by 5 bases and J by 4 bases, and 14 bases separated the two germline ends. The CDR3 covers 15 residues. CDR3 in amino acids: CASSRRVYSNEKLFF. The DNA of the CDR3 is TGTGCCAGCAGTCGACGGGTTTACAGTAATGAAAAACTGTTTTTT.

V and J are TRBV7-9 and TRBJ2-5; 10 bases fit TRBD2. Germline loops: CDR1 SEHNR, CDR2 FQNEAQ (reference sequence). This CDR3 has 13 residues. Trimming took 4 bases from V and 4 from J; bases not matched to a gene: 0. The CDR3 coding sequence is TGTGCCAGCAGCTCTAGCGGGAGAGAGACCCAGTACTTC. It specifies CASSSSGRETQYF.

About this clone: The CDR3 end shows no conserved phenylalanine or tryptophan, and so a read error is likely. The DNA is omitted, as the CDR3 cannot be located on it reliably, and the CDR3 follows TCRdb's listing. CDR3 region: CSVFESLLISV. J is TRBJ1-2 and V is TRBV20-1. Per germline, CDR1 DFQATT and CDR2 SNEGSKA (reference sequence). The CDR3 comprises 11 residues, both ends counted.

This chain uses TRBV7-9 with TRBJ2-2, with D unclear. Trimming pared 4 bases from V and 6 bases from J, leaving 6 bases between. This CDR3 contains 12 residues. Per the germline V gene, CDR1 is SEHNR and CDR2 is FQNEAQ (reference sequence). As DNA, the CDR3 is TGTGCCAGCAGCTCTGGGTCCGGGGAGCTGTTTTTT. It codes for CASSSGSGELFF.

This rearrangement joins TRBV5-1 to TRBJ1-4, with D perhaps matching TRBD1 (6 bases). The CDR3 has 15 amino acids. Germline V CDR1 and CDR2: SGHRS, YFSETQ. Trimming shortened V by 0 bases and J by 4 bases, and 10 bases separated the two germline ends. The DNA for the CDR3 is TGCGCCAGCAGCTTGGAGGGACACAATAATGAAAAACTGTTTTTT. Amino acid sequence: CASSLEGHNNEKLFF. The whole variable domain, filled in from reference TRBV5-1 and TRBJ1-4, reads KAGVTQTPRYLIKTRGQQVTLSCSPISGHRSVSWYQQTPGQGLQFLFEYFSETQRNKGNFPGRFSGRQFSNSRSEMNVSTLELGDSALYLCASSLEGHNNEKLFFGSGTQLSVL.

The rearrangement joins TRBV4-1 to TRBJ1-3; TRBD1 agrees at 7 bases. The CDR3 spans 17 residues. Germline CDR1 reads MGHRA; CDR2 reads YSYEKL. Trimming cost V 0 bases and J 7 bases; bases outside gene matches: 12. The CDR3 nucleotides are TGCGCCAGCAGCCAAGAACTTCCAGGCAGGGGGTCTAACACCATATATTTT. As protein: CASSQELPGRGSNTIYF.

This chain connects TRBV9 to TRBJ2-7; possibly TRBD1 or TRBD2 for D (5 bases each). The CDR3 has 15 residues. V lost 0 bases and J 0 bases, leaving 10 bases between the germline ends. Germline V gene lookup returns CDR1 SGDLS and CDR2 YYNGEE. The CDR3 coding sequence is TGTGCCAGCAGCGTAGAAATGGGACCCTCCTACGAGCAGTACTTC. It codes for CASSVEMGPSYEQYF.

Here the CDR3 reads CASADSPNEKLFF. The CDR3 nucleotides read TGTGCCAGCGCCGACAGTCCAAATGAAAAACTGTTTTTT. The genes are TRBV18 and TRBJ1-4; maybe TRBD1 (5 bases). The CDR3 is made up of 13 amino acids. Germline CDR1 KGHSH, CDR2 LQKENI. Deletions cut 8 bases from V and 5 bases from J, with 12 bases between.

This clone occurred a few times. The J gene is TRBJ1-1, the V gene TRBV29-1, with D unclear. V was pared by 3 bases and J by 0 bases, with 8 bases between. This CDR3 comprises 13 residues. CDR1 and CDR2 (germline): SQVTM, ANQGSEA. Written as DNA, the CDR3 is TGCAGCGTTGAGAAGGGCATGAACACTGAAGCTTTCTTT. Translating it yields CSVEKGMNTEAFF.

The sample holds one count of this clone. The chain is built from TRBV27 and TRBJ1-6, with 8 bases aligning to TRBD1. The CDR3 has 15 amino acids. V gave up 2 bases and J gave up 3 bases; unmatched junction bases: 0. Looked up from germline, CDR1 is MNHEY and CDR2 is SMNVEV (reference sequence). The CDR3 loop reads CASSLGTGYNSPLHF. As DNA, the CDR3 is TGTGCCAGCAGTTTAGGGACAGGCTATAATTCACCCCTCCACTTT.

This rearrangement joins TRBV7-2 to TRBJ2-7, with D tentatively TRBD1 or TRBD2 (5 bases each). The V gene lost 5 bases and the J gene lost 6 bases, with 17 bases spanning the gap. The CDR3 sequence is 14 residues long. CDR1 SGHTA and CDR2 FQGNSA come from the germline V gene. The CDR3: CASSPGTWASEQYF. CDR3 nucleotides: TGTGCCAGCAGCCCTGGGACCTGGGCCTCCGAGCAGTACTTC.

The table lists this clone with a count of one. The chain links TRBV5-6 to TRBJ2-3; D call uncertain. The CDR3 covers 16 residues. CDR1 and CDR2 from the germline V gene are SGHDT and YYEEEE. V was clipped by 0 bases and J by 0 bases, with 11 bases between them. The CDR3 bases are TGTGCCAGCAGCTTGGGCCAGCTAACTAGCACAGATACGCAGTATTTT. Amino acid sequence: CASSLGQLTSTDTQYF.

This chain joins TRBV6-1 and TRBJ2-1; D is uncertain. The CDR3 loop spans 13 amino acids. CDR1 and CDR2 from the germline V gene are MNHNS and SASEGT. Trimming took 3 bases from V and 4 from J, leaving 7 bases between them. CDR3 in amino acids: CASSDQTYNEQFF. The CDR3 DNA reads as TGTGCCAGCAGTGACCAGACTTACAATGAGCAGTTCTTC.

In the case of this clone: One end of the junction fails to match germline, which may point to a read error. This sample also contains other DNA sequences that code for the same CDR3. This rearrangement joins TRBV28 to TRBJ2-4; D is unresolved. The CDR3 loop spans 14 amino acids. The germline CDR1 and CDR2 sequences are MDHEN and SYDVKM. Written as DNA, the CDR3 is TGTGCTAGCAGTTTAGCAGGCTTCGTAACCATTCAGTACTTC. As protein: CASSLAGFVTIQYF.

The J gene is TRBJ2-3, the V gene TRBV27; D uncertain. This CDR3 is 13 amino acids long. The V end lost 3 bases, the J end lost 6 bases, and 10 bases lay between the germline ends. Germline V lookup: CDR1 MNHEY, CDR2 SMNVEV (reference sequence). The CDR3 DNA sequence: TGTGCCAGCAGTTTGTTCAGTCCGGATACGCAGTATTTT. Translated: CASSLFSPDTQYF.

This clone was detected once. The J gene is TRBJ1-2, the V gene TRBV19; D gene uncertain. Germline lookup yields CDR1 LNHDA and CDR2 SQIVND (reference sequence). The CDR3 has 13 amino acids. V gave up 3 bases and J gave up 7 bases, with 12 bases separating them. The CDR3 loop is CASSIEGTRGYTF. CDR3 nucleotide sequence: TGTGCCAGTAGTATTGAGGGTACGCGTGGCTACACCTTC.

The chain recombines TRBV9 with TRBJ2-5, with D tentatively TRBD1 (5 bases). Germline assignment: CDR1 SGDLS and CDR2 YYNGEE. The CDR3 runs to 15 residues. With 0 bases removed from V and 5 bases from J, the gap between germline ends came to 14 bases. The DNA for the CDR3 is TGTGCCAGCAGCGTAGACGGCTGGGGCCGGGAGACCCAGTACTTC. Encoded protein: CASSVDGWGRETQYF.

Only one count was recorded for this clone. CDR3: CASSFTGVSGETQYF. For the CDR3, the DNA is TGTGCCAGCAGCTTCACAGGGGTATCGGGGGAGACCCAGTACTTC. The V and J genes are TRBV7-9 and TRBJ2-5; 7 bases fit TRBD1. Germline values: CDR1 SEHNR, CDR2 FQNEAQ (reference sequence). This CDR3 is built from 15 residues. V shed 3 bases, J shed 5 bases, and the junction held 9 bases outside the gene matches.

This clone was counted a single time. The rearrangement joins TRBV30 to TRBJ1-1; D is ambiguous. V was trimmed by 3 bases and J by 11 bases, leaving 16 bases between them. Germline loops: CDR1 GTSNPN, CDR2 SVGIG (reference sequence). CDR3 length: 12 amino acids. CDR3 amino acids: CAWSSGALWAFF. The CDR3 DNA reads TGTGCCTGGAGCTCAGGAGCCCTCTGGGCTTTCTTT.

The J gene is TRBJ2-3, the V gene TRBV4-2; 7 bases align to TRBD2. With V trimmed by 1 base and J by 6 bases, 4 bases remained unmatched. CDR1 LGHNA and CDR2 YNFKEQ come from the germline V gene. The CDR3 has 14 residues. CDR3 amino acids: CASSQGLAADTQYF. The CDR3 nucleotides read TGTGCCAGCAGCCAAGGGCTAGCGGCTGATACGCAGTATTTT.

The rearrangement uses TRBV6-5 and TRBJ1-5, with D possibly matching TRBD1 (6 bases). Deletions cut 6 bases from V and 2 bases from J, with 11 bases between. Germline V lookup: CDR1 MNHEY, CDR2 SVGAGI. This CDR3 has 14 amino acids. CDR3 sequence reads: CASSRGQRNQPQHF. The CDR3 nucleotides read TGTGCCAGCAGCCGCGGACAGCGCAATCAGCCCCAGCATTTT.

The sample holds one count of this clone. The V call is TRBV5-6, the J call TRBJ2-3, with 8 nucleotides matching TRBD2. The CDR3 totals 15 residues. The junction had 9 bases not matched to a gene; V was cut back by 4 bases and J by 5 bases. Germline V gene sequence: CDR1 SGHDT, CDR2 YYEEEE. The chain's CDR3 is CASSPGGLGRDTQYF. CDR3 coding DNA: TGTGCCAGCAGCCCGGGAGGGCTAGGAAGAGATACGCAGTATTTT.

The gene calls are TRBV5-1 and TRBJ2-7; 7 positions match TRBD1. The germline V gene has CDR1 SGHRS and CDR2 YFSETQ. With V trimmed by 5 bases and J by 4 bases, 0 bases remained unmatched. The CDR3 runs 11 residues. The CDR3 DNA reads TGCGCCAGCAGACAGGGGTACGAGCAGTACTTC. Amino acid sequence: CASRQGYEQYF.

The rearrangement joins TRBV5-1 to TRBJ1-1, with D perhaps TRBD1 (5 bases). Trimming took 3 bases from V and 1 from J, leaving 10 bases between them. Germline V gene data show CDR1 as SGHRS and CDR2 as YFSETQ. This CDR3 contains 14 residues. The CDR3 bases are TGCGCCAGCAGCTCCGGGACGGCGAACACTGAAGCTTTCTTT. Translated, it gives CASSSGTANTEAFF. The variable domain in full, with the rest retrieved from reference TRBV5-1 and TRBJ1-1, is KAGVTQTPRYLIKTRGQQVTLSCSPISGHRSVSWYQQTPGQGLQFLFEYFSETQRNKGNFPGRFSGRQFSNSRSEMNVSTLELGDSALYLCASSSGTANTEAFFGQGTRLTVV.

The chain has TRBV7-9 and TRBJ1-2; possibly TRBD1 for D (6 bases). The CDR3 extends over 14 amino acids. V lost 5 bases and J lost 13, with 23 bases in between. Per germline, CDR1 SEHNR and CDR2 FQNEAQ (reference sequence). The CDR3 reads CASSQTGIKPRGTF. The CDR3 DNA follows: TGTGCCAGCAGCCAAACAGGGATTAAACCCCGGGGCACCTTC.

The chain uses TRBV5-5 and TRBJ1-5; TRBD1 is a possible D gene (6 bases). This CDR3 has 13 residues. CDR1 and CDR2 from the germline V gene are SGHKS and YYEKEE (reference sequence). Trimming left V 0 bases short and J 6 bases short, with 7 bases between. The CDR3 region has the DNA TGTGCCAGCAGCTTGGAGGGGGTTCAGCCCCAGCATTTT. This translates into CASSLEGVQPQHF. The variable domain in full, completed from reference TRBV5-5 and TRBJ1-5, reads DAGVTQSPTHLIKTRGQQVTLRCSPISGHKSVSWYQQVLGQGPQFIFQYYEKEERGRGNFPDRFSARQFPNYSSELNVNALLLGDSALYLCASSLEGVQPQHFGDGTRLSIL.

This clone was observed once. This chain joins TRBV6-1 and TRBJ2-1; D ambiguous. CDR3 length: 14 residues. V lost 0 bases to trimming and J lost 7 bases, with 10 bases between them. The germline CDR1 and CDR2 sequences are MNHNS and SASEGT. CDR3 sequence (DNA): TGTGCCAGCAGTGAAGCGCTTCTGGGTAATGAGCAGTTCTTC. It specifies CASSEALLGNEQFF.